The present T cell receptor (beta chain) was sequenced within a study of blood T cell repertoires in COVID-19. In germline, CDR1 is MNHEY, CDR2 SVGEGT. V was pared by 3 bases and J by 2 bases, with 4 bases of the junction left unmatched. This CDR3 has 15 residues. Sequencing used immunoSEQ multiplex PCR; TCRdb keeps in-frame clones, though not all of them. The sample holds around 420,000 clones, nearly 90% seen once. The V gene is TRBV6-2 or TRBV6-3, the J gene TRBJ2-7; 10 bases map to TRBD1. The source material was PBMCs or T cells enriched from blood (not recorded which). The TCR sequence derives from a woman aged 40 to 50 with acute COVID-19. The CDR3: CASSYGGTGAYEQYF. DNA for the CDR3: TGTGCCAGCAGTTATGGAGGGACAGGGGCCTACGAGCAGTACTTC.